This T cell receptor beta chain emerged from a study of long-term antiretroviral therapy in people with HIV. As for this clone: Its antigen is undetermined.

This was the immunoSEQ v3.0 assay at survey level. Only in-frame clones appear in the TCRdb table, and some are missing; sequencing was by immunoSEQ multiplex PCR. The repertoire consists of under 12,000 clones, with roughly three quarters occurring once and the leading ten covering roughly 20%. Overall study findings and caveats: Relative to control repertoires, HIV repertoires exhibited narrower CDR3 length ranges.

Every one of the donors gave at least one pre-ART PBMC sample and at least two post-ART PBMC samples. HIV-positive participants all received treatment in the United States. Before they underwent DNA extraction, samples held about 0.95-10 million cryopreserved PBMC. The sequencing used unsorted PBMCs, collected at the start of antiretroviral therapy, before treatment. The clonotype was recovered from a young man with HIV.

CDR3 amino acids: CASSSPRTSGSADTQYF. CDR3 in DNA: TGTGCCAGCAGTTCGCCGCGGACTAGCGGGAGTGCGGATACGCAGTATTTT. V usage is TRBV27 and J usage is TRBJ2-3; 13 bases agree with TRBD2. The CDR3 runs to 17 residues. Per germline, CDR1 MNHEY and CDR2 SMNVEV (reference sequence). Germline trimming cut 4 bases from V and 6 bases from J; bases unmatched to any gene: 10.